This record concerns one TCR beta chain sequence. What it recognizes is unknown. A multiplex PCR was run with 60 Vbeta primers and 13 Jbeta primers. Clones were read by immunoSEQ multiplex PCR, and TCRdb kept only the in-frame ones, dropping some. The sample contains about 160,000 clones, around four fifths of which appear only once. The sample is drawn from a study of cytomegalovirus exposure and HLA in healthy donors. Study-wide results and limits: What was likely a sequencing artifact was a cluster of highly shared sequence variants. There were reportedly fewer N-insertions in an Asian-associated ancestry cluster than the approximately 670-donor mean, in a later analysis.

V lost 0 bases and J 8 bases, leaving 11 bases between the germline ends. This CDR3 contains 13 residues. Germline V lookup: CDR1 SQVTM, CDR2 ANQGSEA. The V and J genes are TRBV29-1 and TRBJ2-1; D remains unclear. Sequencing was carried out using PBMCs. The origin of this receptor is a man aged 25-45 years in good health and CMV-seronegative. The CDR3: CSVEDLQVYEQFF. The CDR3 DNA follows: TGCAGCGTTGAAGATCTTCAGGTCTATGAGCAGTTCTTC.